This entry lists 20 T cell receptor beta chains sequenced from one sample in a study of tumor-infiltrating lymphocytes in primary liver carcinoma. Without any cell sorting, roughly 18-31 mg of bulk tissue yielded co-extracted RNA and DNA. The investigators made TCR beta cDNA from approximately 500 ng total RNA, using a constant-region primer. Three nested multiplex PCR rounds, a slightly modified ARM-PCR method, built the TCR beta libraries. TRBV1-TRBV30 forward primers paired with a C-beta reverse primer drove the first two PCR rounds, about 11 cycles each. TCRdb analysed the multiplex PCR reads with MiXCR anew, one entry per CDR3 protein. In the table there are some 87,000 distinct CDR3 sequences, roughly 70% of which are singletons. Source material: tumor-adjacent normal liver tissue. These receptors were collected from a man in his forties with primary liver carcinoma and hepatitis B virus infection.

The sample holds a few counts of this clonotype. Since a much larger clone is just one base distant, this may be a read error. Given the absence of the conserved phenylalanine or tryptophan at the CDR3 end, a read error is likely. The chain uses TRBV29-1 and TRBJ2-3; D not resolved. V was shortened by 0 bases and J by 0 bases, with 4 bases between the two germline ends. The germline CDR1 and CDR2 sequences are SQVTM and ANQGSEA. The CDR3 runs to 13 residues. In DNA, the CDR3 is TGCAGCGTTGAAGAAACTAGCACAGATACGCAGTATCTT. Amino acids: CSVEETSTDTQYL.

A note on this clonotype: The junction does not match germline at one end; this may be a read error. This chain connects TRBV29-1 to TRBJ2-7, with 10 bases aligning to TRBD2. This CDR3 comprises 15 residues. The germline CDR1 and CDR2 sequences are SQVTM and ANQGSEA. Written as DNA, the CDR3 is TGCAGCGTTGAACTAGCGGGAGATACCTCCTACAAGCAGTACTTC. It yields the protein CSVELAGDTSYKQYF.

This clonotype was seen ten or more times. In DNA form, the CDR3 reads TGTGCCAGCAGTCCCTATCAGGAGCAGTGGGGCTACACCTTC. It encodes CASSPYQEQWGYTF. The chain recombines TRBV12-3 or TRBV12-4 with TRBJ1-2, with D unresolved. The V and J ends lost 5 bases and 8 bases respectively, with 18 bases between them. The CDR3 covers 14 residues.

This rearrangement joins TRBV28 to TRBJ1-2, with D possibly TRBD1 on 6 matching bases. Germline values: CDR1 MDHEN, CDR2 SYDVKM. This CDR3 is 14 amino acids long. The germline V and J ends were trimmed by 5 bases and 3 bases, with 13 bases remaining between them. CDR3 nucleotides: TGTGCCAGCAGTATATCGGGGGGCGACTATGGCTACACCTTC. Amino acids: CASSISGGDYGYTF.

On this clonotype itself: The junction departs from germline at one end; a sequencing error may be responsible. The chain combines TRBV11-2 with TRBJ2-1; 11 bases map to TRBD2. The length of the CDR3 is 18 residues. Germline V CDR1 and CDR2: SGHAT, FQNNGV. CDR3 sequence: CPSSLTYSISGRGNEQFF. DNA for the CDR3: TGTCCCAGCAGTTTAACATATTCTATTAGCGGGAGGGGCAATGAGCAGTTCTTC.

This clonotype was recorded at least ten times. The J gene is TRBJ2-5, the V gene TRBV12-3 or TRBV12-4; a possible D gene is TRBD2 (6 bases). CDR3 length: 15 amino acids. Trimming removed 5 bases at V and 3 bases at J, with 16 bases between. The DNA of the CDR3 is TGTGCCAGCAGTCCCCACGGGGGTCCGAAAGAGACCCAGTACTTC. Its protein is CASSPHGGPKETQYF.

Worth noting for this clonotype: A much larger clone lies a single base off, so this may be a read error. The chain combines TRBV14 with TRBJ2-5; no firm D call. In germline, CDR1 is SGHDN, CDR2 FVKESK. The CDR3 length is 16 residues. The CDR3 loop reads CASSQDGGAYQGTQYF. Written as DNA, the CDR3 is TGTGCCAGCAGCCAAGATGGTGGCGCGTACCAAGGGACCCAGTACTTC.

V and J are TRBV11-2 and TRBJ2-5, with D possibly matching TRBD2 (5 bases). The CDR3 length is 15 residues. The germline CDR1 and CDR2 sequences are SGHAT and FQNNGV. V lost 6 bases, J lost 2 bases, and 16 bases lay in between. CDR3 sequence: CASSFGERAQETQYF. CDR3 nucleotides: TGTGCCAGCAGTTTTGGAGAGAGGGCACAAGAGACCCAGTACTTC.

This chain uses TRBV11-2 with TRBJ2-4; the match to TRBD2 covers 8 bases. The J segment lost 9 bases and the V segment lost 1 base, leaving 8 bases of the junction unmatched. CDR1 SGHAT and CDR2 FQNNGV come from the germline V gene. The CDR3 has 15 residues. In nucleotides, the CDR3 is TGTGCCAGCAGCTTAGGATCGGGACTAGGGGCCATTCAGTACTTC. Encoded protein: CASSLGSGLGAIQYF.

This clonotype has a single count. A much larger clone is a single base away; this may be a read error. The CDR3 region has the DNA TGTGCCAGCAGTTTATCCCAGGTCCCCTACGAGCAGTACTTC. It codes for CASSLSQVPYEQYF. This chain joins TRBV12-3 or TRBV12-4 and TRBJ2-7; D remains ambiguous. The CDR3 is 14 residues long. V lost 2 bases and J lost 2, with 10 bases in between.

The table lists this clonotype with a count of one. A much larger clone differs by one base, so this may be a read error. The rearrangement links TRBV10-1 to TRBJ2-7, with D maybe TRBD2 (5 bases). The CDR3 runs to 15 residues. Trimming pared 5 bases from V and 1 base from J, leaving 15 bases between. Germline V gives CDR1 WNHNN, CDR2 SYGVQD (reference sequence). The chain's CDR3 is CASSTGPGGSYEQYF. For the CDR3, the DNA is TGCGCCAGCAGTACCGGGCCAGGAGGATCCTACGAGCAGTACTTC.

Details on this clonotype: Given a much more abundant clone one base away, this may be a read error. This sequence joins TRBV5-1 and TRBJ2-3; 14 bases line up with TRBD2. Germline lookup yields CDR1 SGHRS and CDR2 YFSETQ. This CDR3 is 16 amino acids long. CDR3 sequence reads: CVSSTRLAGGTDTQYF. In nucleotides, the CDR3 is TGCGTCAGCAGCACCCGACTAGCGGGAGGGACAGATACGCAGTATTTT.

In the case of this clonotype: Just one base apart from a much larger clone, this may be a read error. This chain joins TRBV5-6 and TRBJ1-5, with D maybe TRBD1 (5 bases). Germline CDR1 and CDR2: SGHDT and YYEEEE. This CDR3 has 13 residues. CDR3 nucleotide sequence: TGTGCCAACAGCTTTGGGGAGGGGCAGCCCCAGCATTTT. Its protein product is CANSFGEGQPQHF.

V and J are TRBV7-9 and TRBJ1-2; no reliable D call. Per germline, CDR1 SEHNR and CDR2 FQNEAQ (reference sequence). Trimming shortened V by 5 bases and J by 0 bases, and 10 bases separated the two germline ends. The CDR3 runs to 14 residues. CDR3 sequence reads: CASSPDGSNYGYTF. The CDR3 nucleotides read TGTGCCAGCAGCCCGGACGGTTCTAACTATGGCTACACCTTC.

The chain joins TRBV11-2 to TRBJ2-2; perhaps TRBD2 as D (5 bases). V dropped 4 bases and J dropped 3 bases, with 15 bases sitting between them. Germline V CDR1 and CDR2: SGHAT, FQNNGV. The CDR3 is 16 residues long. In nucleotides, the CDR3 is TGTGCCAGCAGCTCGAGTGCCATAGCGTACACCGGGGAGCTGTTTTTT. It encodes CASSSSAIAYTGELFF. Using reference TRBV11-2 and TRBJ2-2 for the parts outside the CDR3, the full variable domain is EAGVAQSPRYKIIEKRQSVAFWCNPISGHATLYWYQQILGQGPKLLIQFQNNGVVDDSQLPKDRFSAERLKGVDSTLKIQPAKLEDSAVYLCASSSSAIAYTGELFFGEGSRLTVL.

Regarding this clonotype: The germline gene is not matched at one end of the junction; a read error may be the cause. V usage is TRBV29-1 and J usage is TRBJ2-3; TRBD2 matches 8 bases. Germline V CDR1 and CDR2: SQVTM, ANQGSEA. CDR3 length equals 14 residues. The CDR3 is CSVTAGGGTDTQYF. As DNA, the CDR3 is TGCAGCGTGACGGCGGGGGGAGGCACAGATACGCAATATTTT.

This clonotype was observed many times. J is TRBJ2-3 and V is TRBV29-1, with 8 bases lining up with TRBD2. There are 16 residues in the CDR3. Looked up from germline, CDR1 is SQVTM and CDR2 is ANQGSEA. The V segment lost 0 bases and the J segment 4 bases; nucleotides outside the gene matches: 9. Written as DNA, the CDR3 is TGCAGCGTTGAAGATCAGAGCGGGAGAAGTGCAGATACGCAGTATTTT. It yields the protein CSVEDQSGRSADTQYF.

Comments on this clonotype: The junction shows a germline mismatch at one end, possibly a read error. The rearrangement links TRBV12-3 or TRBV12-4 to TRBJ2-3; TRBD2 might be the D (5 bases). This CDR3 region has 13 residues. The DNA of the CDR3 is TGTGACAGCATACCTACTCGGGGAGATACGCAGTATTTT. Protein sequence: CDSIPTRGDTQYF.

Comment on this clonotype: This clone may be a read error of a much larger clone one base away. The chain links TRBV5-6 to TRBJ2-5; D may be TRBD1 or TRBD2 (6 bases each). This CDR3 contains 14 residues. Between the trimmed V and J ends, which lost 3 bases and 4 bases, there was a span of 13 bases. Germline CDR1 reads SGHDT; CDR2 reads YYEEEE. The CDR3 loop is CASSSWGAGETQYF. The CDR3 coding sequence is TGTGCCAGCAGCTCATGGGGGGCTGGAGAGACCCAGTACTTC.

In the case of this clonotype: A read error may explain this, as a much larger clone is one base away. In this CDR3 the conserved last residue, phenylalanine or tryptophan, is missing, so a read error is likely. The chain carries TRBV12-3 or TRBV12-4 and TRBJ2-5, with D uncertain. V dropped 1 base and J dropped 3 bases, with 9 bases sitting between them. The CDR3 runs 14 residues. CDR3: CASSLGREEETQYL. The CDR3 region has the DNA TGTGCCAGCAGTTTAGGGCGAGAAGAAGAGACCCAGTACTTA.